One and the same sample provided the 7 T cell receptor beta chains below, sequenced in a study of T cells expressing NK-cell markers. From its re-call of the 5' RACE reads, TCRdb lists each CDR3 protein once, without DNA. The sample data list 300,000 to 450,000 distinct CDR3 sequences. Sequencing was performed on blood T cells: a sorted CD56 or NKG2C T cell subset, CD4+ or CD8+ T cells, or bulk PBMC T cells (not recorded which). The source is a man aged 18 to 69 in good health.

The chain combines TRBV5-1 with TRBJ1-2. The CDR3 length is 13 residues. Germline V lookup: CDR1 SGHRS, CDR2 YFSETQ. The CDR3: CASSPTANYGYTF.

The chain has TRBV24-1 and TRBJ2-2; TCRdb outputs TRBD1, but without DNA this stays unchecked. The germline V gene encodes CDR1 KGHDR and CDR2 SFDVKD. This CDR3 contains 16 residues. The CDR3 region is CATSDFTRGPTGELFF.

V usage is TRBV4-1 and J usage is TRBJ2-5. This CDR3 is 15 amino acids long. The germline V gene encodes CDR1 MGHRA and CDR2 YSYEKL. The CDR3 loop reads CASSQDWQMQETQYF.

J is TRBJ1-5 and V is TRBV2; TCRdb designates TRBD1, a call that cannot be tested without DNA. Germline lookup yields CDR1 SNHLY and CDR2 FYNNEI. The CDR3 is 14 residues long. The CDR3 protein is CASSIGQVNQPQHF. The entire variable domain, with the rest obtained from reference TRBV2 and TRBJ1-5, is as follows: EPEVTQTPSHQVTQMGQEVILRCVPISNHLYFYWYRQILGQKVEFLVSFYNNEISEKSEIFDDQFSVERPDGSNFTLKIRSTKLEDSAMYFCASSIGQVNQPQHFGDGTRLSIL.

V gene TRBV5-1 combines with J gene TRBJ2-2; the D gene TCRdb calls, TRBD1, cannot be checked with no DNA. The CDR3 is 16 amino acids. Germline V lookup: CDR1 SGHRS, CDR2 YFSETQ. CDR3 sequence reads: CASSLYAGSNTGELFF.

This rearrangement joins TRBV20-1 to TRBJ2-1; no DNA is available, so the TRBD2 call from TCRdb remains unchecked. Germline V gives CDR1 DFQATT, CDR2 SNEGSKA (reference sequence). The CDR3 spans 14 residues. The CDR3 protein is CSARAGGTQGEQFF.

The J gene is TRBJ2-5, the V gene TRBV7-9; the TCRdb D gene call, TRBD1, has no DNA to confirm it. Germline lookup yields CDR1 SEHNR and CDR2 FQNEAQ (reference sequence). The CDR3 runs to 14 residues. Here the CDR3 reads CASSLAGGIETQYF.